This T cell receptor beta chain was sequenced in a study of T cell clonotyping in hematopoietic cell transplantation. Whole-study findings and limits: CD4 and CD8 repertoire contributions could not be separated without sorting. After transplant, recipient diversity fell while pathologically expanded clonotypes grew through day 180. Higher Inverse Simpson Index values in graft donor and pretransplant recipient predicted broader posttransplant TCR diversity.

A note on this clone: The antigen remains unidentified.

The V gene lost 4 bases and the J gene lost 0 bases, with 14 bases spanning the gap. Germline V gene data show CDR1 as SGDLS and CDR2 as YYNGEE. The CDR3 is made up of 17 amino acids. TCRdb's copy holds only in-frame clones and misses some; the assay was immunoSEQ multiplex PCR. This table holds roughly 38,000 clones, 80% to 90% found once. The clonotype originates from a woman aged 40 to 50 in good health. Some clones in this sample may be carry-over from other donors' samples. The rearrangement uses TRBV9 and TRBJ2-6; tentatively, D is TRBD1 or TRBD2 (5 bases each). The sequencing sample was made of peripheral blood mononuclear cells. As DNA, the CDR3 is TGTGCCAGCAGCCCACCCCCAGGGAGCTCTGGGGCCAACGTCCTGACTTTC. Amino acid sequence: CASSPPPGSSGANVLTF.